This T cell receptor beta chain was captured in a study of T cell repertoires in cytomegalovirus infection. At the level of the study: Indicated by public TCR beta signatures were CMV infection and matching HLA type. Broader study findings: Accumulated public TCR beta family frequency recognized individuals carrying CMV together with the relevant HLA. Ex vivo responses were dominated by HLA-C-restricted CMV-specific TCR beta clonotypes.

This clonotype was found many times. Its antigen is unidentified. The CDR3 has 14 residues. V lost 2 bases to trimming and J lost 2 bases; unmatched junction nucleotides: 0. Germline lookup yields CDR1 MNHNS and CDR2 SASEGT. MiXCR was run by TCRdb on the reads, yielding one entry per CDR3 protein. The sample has some 200,000 distinct CDR3 sequences, about 21% seen once. The source of this sequence is a human donor in good health (CMV status not recorded). Some clones in this sample may be carry-over from other donors' samples. The V call is TRBV6-1, the J call TRBJ1-5; TRBD1 matches 7 bases. The specimen sequenced was PBMCs. The CDR3 loop is CASSETGGNQPQHF. CDR3 DNA sequence: TGTGCCAGCAGTGAAACAGGGGGCAATCAGCCCCAGCATTTT.